This TCR beta chain comes out of a study of T cell clonotyping in hematopoietic cell transplantation. Study information: Pretransplant recipient samples were taken after cytoreduction.

Sequencing was performed with immunoSEQ multiplex PCR; in TCRdb, only in-frame clones are kept and a portion is missing. The sample yields 15,000 to 20,000 clones, 77% seen once. Study findings and constraints: Few recipient clonotypes overlapped donors; over 95% were de novo at given depth. After transplant, recipient diversity fell while pathologically expanded clonotypes grew through day 180. Broader posttransplant TCR repertoire diversity was predicted by graft donor and pretransplant recipient Inverse Simpson Index values.

Remarks on this clone: Its specificity is not known.

The time point: recipient sample about 28 days before transplant, after cytoreduction. The sequenced sample was peripheral blood mononuclear cells, obtained before stem cell transplant. The sequence was obtained from a man in his 60s with acute myeloid leukemia. Some clones in this sample may be carry-over from other donors' samples.

The CDR3, as DNA: TGTGCCAGCAGTTCCCGGACAGGAACAGGCTACACCTTC. Its translation: CASSSRTGTGYTF. The chain has TRBV27 and TRBJ1-2, with 7 bases identical to TRBD1. After removal of 4 bases from V and 8 bases from J, the junction contained 7 bases not matched to a gene. Germline V gene data show CDR1 as MNHEY and CDR2 as SMNVEV (reference sequence). This CDR3 has 13 amino acids.